These 3 T cell receptor beta chains were all obtained from the same sample, sequenced in a study of radiotherapy plus CTLA-4 blockade in lung cancer. This table comes from immunoSEQ multiplex PCR, and its TCRdb copy is limited to in-frame clones, with some not included. The sample shows some 66,000 clones, about four fifths of them seen only once. Here the sequenced sample was peripheral blood, taken from a patient treated with radiotherapy plus ipilimumab. Every receptor here comes from a human donor with non-small cell lung cancer who had a partial response to radiotherapy plus ipilimumab.

This clone was seen a single time. The chain has TRBV11-2 and TRBJ1-6; a possible D gene is TRBD1 (5 bases). V was trimmed by 5 bases and J by 7 bases, leaving 18 bases between them. The length of the CDR3 is 16 residues. The germline gives CDR1 SGHAT, CDR2 FQNNGV. For the CDR3, the DNA is TGTGCCAGCAGCCCCTGGGAGGGGAGCATCAATTCACCCCTCCACTTT. Translation: CASSPWEGSINSPLHF.

The genes are TRBV29-1 and TRBJ2-3, with 7 bases identical to TRBD2. Looked up from germline, CDR1 is SQVTM and CDR2 is ANQGSEA. The CDR3 sequence is 18 residues long. V dropped 3 bases and J dropped 0; count of bases not matched to a gene: 15. CDR3 DNA: TGCAGCGTTGATAGCGGGTCTGAGTGGCAGGCTAGCACAGATACGCAGTATTTT. Encoded protein: CSVDSGSEWQASTDTQYF.

The V gene is TRBV28, the J gene TRBJ2-3; TRBD1 is a possible D gene (6 bases). The CDR3 is 16 amino acids. V shed 4 bases and J shed 4 bases, with 18 bases lying between them. The germline gives CDR1 MDHEN, CDR2 SYDVKM. In DNA, the CDR3 is TGTGCCAGCAGTTCCTCCCGGCAGGGGTTAGCAGATACGCAGTATTTT. It specifies CASSSSRQGLADTQYF.